Listed below are T cell receptor beta chains from one sample, sequenced in a study of neurological immune-mediated disorders. TCRdb processed the 5' RACE reads anew with MiXCR; each CDR3 protein has one entry. This table has about 50,000 distinct CDR3 sequences, roughly 3% appearing once. The sequenced sample consisted of PBMCs. These receptors were obtained from a woman aged 45 to 65 with multiple sclerosis. Each CDR3 is given with its conserved first and last residue. A D gene is named only where the DNA matches it firmly. Part of the rows lack a size; the others show once, few, many or a class for expanded clones.

v_gene: TRBV24-1
d_gene: -
j_gene: TRBJ2-1
abundance: many
CDR3nt: TGTGCCACCAGCCGGGGCAATGAGCAGTTCTTC
CDR3aa: CATSRGNEQFF

v_gene: TRBV20-1
d_gene: -
j_gene: TRBJ2-5
abundance: many
CDR3nt: TGCAGTGCTAGCGGGAGTGGGAGGGAGACCCAGTACTTC
CDR3aa: CSASGSGRETQYF

v_gene: TRBV5-1
d_gene: -
j_gene: TRBJ1-1
abundance: many
CDR3nt: TGCGCCAGCAGCTTGGAACTGAACACTGAAGCTTTCTTT
CDR3aa: CASSLELNTEAFF

v_gene: TRBV7-9
d_gene: -
j_gene: TRBJ2-1
abundance: many
CDR3nt: TGTGCCAGCAGCCCCAAAATCACTGGGGGGGCGAGTTACAATGAGCAGTTCTTC
CDR3aa: CASSPKITGGASYNEQFF

v_gene: TRBV10-3
d_gene: TRBD1
j_gene: TRBJ2-1
abundance: many
CDR3nt: TGTGCCACGACCCGGGACAGGGGGTACAATGAGCAGTTCTTC
CDR3aa: CATTRDRGYNEQFF

v_gene: TRBV3-1
d_gene: -
j_gene: TRBJ2-1
abundance: many
CDR3nt: TGTGCCAGCAGCCAACGTCAGGGCAACTACAATGAGCAGTTCTTC
CDR3aa: CASSQRQGNYNEQFF

v_gene: TRBV5-1
d_gene: TRBD1
j_gene: TRBJ1-2
abundance: -
CDR3nt: TGCGCCAGCAGCTTGACAGGGGGTTTTAACTATGGCTACACCTTC
CDR3aa: CASSLTGGFNYGYTF

v_gene: TRBV28
d_gene: -
j_gene: TRBJ2-2
abundance: many
CDR3nt: TGTGCCAGCAATGGGAACACCGGGGAGCTGTTTTTT
CDR3aa: CASNGNTGELFF

v_gene: TRBV16
d_gene: -
j_gene: TRBJ2-1
abundance: many
CDR3nt: TGTGCCAGCAGCCAATTCGATGAGCAGTTCTTC
CDR3aa: CASSQFDEQFF

v_gene: TRBV12-3/TRBV12-4
d_gene: -
j_gene: TRBJ1-1
abundance: many
CDR3nt: TGTGCCAGCAGTCAAGGGGGTTACACTGAAGCTTTCTTT
CDR3aa: CASSQGGYTEAFF

v_gene: TRBV10-3
d_gene: -
j_gene: TRBJ2-3
abundance: many
CDR3nt: TGTGCCATCAGTGAGGGGGGCCAATCCTTTCGCACAGATACGCAGTATTTT
CDR3aa: CAISEGGQSFRTDTQYF

v_gene: TRBV5-1
d_gene: TRBD2
j_gene: TRBJ2-1
abundance: many
CDR3nt: TGCGCCAGCAGCTTGGTTGAACTAGCGGGAGGGCCTACTGAGCAGTTCTTC
CDR3aa: CASSLVELAGGPTEQFF

v_gene: TRBV5-1
d_gene: -
j_gene: TRBJ2-7
abundance: many
CDR3nt: TGCGCCAGCAGCTTGGAGGCAGGGTCCTACGAGCAGTACTTC
CDR3aa: CASSLEAGSYEQYF

v_gene: TRBV29-1
d_gene: -
j_gene: TRBJ2-1
abundance: many
CDR3nt: TGCAGCGTCTACAGGGGAGGCGAGCAGTTCTTC
CDR3aa: CSVYRGGEQFF

v_gene: TRBV11-3
d_gene: TRBD1
j_gene: TRBJ1-1
abundance: many
CDR3nt: TGTGCCAGCAGCTTTGGACAGGGAAGAAAGGACACTGAAGCTTTCTTT
CDR3aa: CASSFGQGRKDTEAFF

v_gene: TRBV9
d_gene: TRBD2
j_gene: TRBJ2-1
abundance: many
CDR3nt: TGTGCCAGCAGCGTAGAGGGACTAGCTTCGAATGAGCAGTTCTTC
CDR3aa: CASSVEGLASNEQFF

v_gene: TRBV20-1
d_gene: TRBD2
j_gene: TRBJ2-1
abundance: many
CDR3nt: TGCAGTGCCCTTCCGGGACTAGCGGGAGACCAGTTCTTC
CDR3aa: CSALPGLAGDQFF

v_gene: TRBV7-9
d_gene: -
j_gene: TRBJ2-2
abundance: many
CDR3nt: TGTGCCAGCAGCTTACTAGCTACGAACACCGGGGAGCTGTTTTTT
CDR3aa: CASSLLATNTGELFF

v_gene: TRBV11-2
d_gene: TRBD2
j_gene: TRBJ2-1
abundance: many
CDR3nt: TGTGCCAGCAGCTCTAGCGGGGGGTCTTACAATGAGCAGTTCTTC
CDR3aa: CASSSSGGSYNEQFF

v_gene: TRBV6-4
d_gene: TRBD1
j_gene: TRBJ2-1
abundance: many
CDR3nt: TGTGCCAGCAGTGCCGGGACAGAATACAATGAGCAGTTCTTC
CDR3aa: CASSAGTEYNEQFF

v_gene: TRBV28
d_gene: -
j_gene: TRBJ2-6
abundance: many
CDR3nt: TGTGCCAGCAGCCAACTGACAGCGACCTCTGGGGCCAACGTCCTGACTTTC
CDR3aa: CASSQLTATSGANVLTF

v_gene: TRBV7-3
d_gene: -
j_gene: TRBJ1-1
abundance: many
CDR3nt: TGTGCCAGCAGCTTATCGGGAAACACTGAAGCTTTCTTT
CDR3aa: CASSLSGNTEAFF

v_gene: TRBV20-1
d_gene: -
j_gene: TRBJ1-4
abundance: many
CDR3nt: TGCAGTGCGAGCGAGGGAAAATCTGAAAAACTGTTTTTT
CDR3aa: CSASEGKSEKLFF

v_gene: TRBV20-1
d_gene: TRBD2
j_gene: TRBJ2-3
abundance: -
CDR3nt: TGCAGTGCTAGAGCGGAGCGGGGGGGCCCCCATACGCAGTATTTT
CDR3aa: CSARAERGGPHTQYF